This T cell receptor beta chain derives from a study of cytotoxic CD8 clonotypes in ibrutinib-treated CLL. For the study at large: Roughly 24 partial and 2 complete responses; at median roughly 6 years, approximately 14 remitted, some 12 progressed. Whole-study results and caveats: Public clonotypes, found uncommonly, either contracted or stayed stable on treatment.

About this clone itself: Its antigen is undetermined.

There are 13 residues in the CDR3. The germline gives CDR1 LGHNA, CDR2 YSLEER. V was shortened by 0 bases and J by 8 bases, with 7 bases between the two germline ends. Researchers set a sequencing depth target of 1 in 200,000 to 1 in 1 million T cells. Clones were sequenced by immunoSEQ multiplex PCR, and TCRdb holds only the in-frame ones, with some missing. The data hold about 140,000 clones, with approximately 80% observed a single time. This receptor was taken from a human donor with chronic lymphocytic leukemia. This chain connects TRBV4-3 to TRBJ1-4; D gene uncertain. The sample in question was PBMCs, obtained after 12 months of ibrutinib treatment. In nucleotides, the CDR3 is TGCGCCAGCAGCCAAGACCCTAGGGAAAAACTGTTTTTT. Translating gives CASSQDPREKLFF.